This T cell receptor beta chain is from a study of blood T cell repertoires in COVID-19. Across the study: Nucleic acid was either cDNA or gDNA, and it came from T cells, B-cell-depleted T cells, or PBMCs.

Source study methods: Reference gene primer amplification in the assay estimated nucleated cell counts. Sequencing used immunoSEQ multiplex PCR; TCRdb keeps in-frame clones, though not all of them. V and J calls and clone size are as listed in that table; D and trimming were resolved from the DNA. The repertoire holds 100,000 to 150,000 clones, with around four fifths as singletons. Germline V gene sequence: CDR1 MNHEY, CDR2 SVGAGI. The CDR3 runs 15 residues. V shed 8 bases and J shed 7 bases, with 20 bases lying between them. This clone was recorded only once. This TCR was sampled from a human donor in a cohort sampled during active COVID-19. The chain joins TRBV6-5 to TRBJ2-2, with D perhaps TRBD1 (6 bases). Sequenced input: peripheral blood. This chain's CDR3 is CASSEWGPEVGELFF. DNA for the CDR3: TGTGCCAGCTCAGAATGGGGGCCAGAGGTCGGGGAGCTGTTTTTT.